This T cell receptor (beta chain) was sequenced for a study of blood T cells in healthy people across ages. Then a second PCR, running about 7 to 11 cycles, was carried out with a sample-barcoded 5' primer and a J-beta primer mix. MiXCR, run by TCRdb on the 5' RACE reads, gives a single entry per CDR3 protein. This table holds roughly 800,000 distinct CDR3 sequences, nearly 60% found once. Researchers collected ten milliliters of peripheral blood from every single donor. This CDR3 spans 13 amino acids. Germline-derived CDR1 and CDR2 are MGHRA and YSYEKL. On this clonotype: One end of the junction does not line up with germline, which may come from a read error.

The sequenced sample consisted of blood. This clonotype originated in a man aged 25 to 40 in good health. This chain links TRBV4-1 with TRBJ2-1; D unclear. The CDR3 DNA reads TGCGCCAGCAGTCAAGCCCGGTACAATGAGCAGTTCTTC. Translation gives CASSQARYNEQFF.